This TCR beta chain was found in a study of cytomegalovirus exposure and HLA in healthy donors. Study findings and constraints: It was likely that a cluster of highly shared sequence variants was a sequencing artifact.

Concerning this clone itself: Antigen specificity is unknown.

The PCR used 60 Vbeta and 13 Jbeta primers. Profiling relied on immunoSEQ multiplex PCR, and the TCRdb table lists in-frame clones only, not all of them. This sample has roughly 150,000 clones; approximately 80% occur once, and the top ten carry approximately 2.4%. Each donor was nominally healthy when sampled (though unrecorded immune exposures were likely). The J segment lost 0 bases and the V segment lost 2 bases, leaving 9 bases of the junction unmatched. This CDR3 comprises 18 residues. Germline V lookup: CDR1 MGHDK, CDR2 SYGVNS. V and J are TRBV25-1 and TRBJ1-1; 10 positions agree with TRBD1. This receptor was obtained from a male donor in good health and CMV-seronegative. The sequencing sample was made of PBMCs. The CDR3 bases are TGTGCCAGCAGTGAAAGTTGGGACAGGGGAGGTTTGAACACTGAAGCTTTCTTT. This encodes CASSESWDRGGLNTEAFF.